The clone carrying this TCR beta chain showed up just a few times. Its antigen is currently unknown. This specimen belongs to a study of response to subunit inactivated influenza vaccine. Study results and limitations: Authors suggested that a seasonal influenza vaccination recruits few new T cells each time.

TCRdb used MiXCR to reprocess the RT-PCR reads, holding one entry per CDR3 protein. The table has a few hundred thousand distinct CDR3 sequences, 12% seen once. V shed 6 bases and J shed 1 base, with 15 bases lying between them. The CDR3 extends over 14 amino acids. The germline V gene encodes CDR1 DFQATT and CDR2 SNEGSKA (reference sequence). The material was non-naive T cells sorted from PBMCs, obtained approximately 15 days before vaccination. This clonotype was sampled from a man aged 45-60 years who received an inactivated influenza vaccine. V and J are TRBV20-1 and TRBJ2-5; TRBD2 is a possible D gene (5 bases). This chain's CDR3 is CSARTQSGQETQYF. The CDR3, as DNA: TGCAGTGCCAGGACTCAATCGGGCCAAGAGACCCAGTACTTC.